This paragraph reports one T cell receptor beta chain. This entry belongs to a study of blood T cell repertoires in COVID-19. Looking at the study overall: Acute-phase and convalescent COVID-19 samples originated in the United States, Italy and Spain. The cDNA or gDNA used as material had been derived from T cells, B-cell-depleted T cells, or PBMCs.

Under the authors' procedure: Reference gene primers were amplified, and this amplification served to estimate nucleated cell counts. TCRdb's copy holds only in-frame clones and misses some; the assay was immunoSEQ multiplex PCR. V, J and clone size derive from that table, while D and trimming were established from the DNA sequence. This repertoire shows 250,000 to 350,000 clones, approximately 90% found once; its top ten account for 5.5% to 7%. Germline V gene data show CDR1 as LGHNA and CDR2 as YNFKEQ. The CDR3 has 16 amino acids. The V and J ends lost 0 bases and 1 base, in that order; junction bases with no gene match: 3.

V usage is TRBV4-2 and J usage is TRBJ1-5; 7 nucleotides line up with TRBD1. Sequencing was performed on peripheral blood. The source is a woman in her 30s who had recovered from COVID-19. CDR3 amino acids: CASSQEGQQSNQPQHF. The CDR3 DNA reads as TGTGCCAGCAGCCAAGAGGGACAGCAAAGCAATCAGCCCCAGCATTTT.